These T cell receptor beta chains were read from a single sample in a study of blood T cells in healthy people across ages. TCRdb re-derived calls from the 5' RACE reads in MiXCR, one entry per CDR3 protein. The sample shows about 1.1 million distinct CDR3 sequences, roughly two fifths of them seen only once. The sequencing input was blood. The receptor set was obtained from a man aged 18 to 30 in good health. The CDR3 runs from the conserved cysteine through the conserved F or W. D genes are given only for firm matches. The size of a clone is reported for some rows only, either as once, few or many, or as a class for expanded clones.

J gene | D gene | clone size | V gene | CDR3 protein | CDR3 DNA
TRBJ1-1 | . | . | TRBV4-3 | CASSQPGTGEAFF | TGCGCCAGCAGCCAACCGGGAACAGGTGAAGCTTTCTTT
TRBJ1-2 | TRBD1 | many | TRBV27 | CASSFGTGAGYTF | TGTGCCAGCAGTTTTGGGACAGGGGCTGGCTACACCTTC
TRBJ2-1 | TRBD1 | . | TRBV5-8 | CASSLGDRAEGNEQFF | TGTGCCAGCAGCTTGGGGGACAGGGCCGAAGGGAATGAGCAGTTCTTC
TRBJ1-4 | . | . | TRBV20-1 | CSANRQGLTNEKLFF | TGCAGTGCCAACAGGCAGGGGCTGACTAATGAAAAACTGTTTTTT
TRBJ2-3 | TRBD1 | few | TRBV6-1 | CASSDPATGRYDTQYF | TGTGCCAGCAGTGACCCTGCGACAGGGCGGTATGATACGCAGTATTTT
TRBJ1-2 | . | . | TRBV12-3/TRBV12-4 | CASSSPGSVQYGYTF | TGTGCCAGCAGTTCCCCAGGATCAGTCCAATATGGCTACACCTTC
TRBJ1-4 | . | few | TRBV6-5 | CASSYSNGPEKLFF | TGTGCCAGCAGTTACTCGAATGGCCCCGAAAAACTGTTTTTT
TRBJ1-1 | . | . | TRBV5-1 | CASSGMDNTEAFF | TGCGCCAGCAGCGGGATGGATAACACTGAAGCTTTCTTT
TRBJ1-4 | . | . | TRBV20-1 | CSGNTNEKLFF | TGCAGTGGCAACACTAATGAAAAACTGTTTTTT
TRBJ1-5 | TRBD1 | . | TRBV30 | CAWGQGGIRDQPQHF | TGTGCCTGGGGACAGGGTGGGATTAGGGATCAGCCCCAGCATTTT
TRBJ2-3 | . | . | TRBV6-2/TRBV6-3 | CASSYSNSGGTDTQYF | TGTGCCAGCAGTTACTCGAATTCCGGCGGTACAGATACGCAGTATTTT
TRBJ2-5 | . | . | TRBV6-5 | CASSLQPYQETQYF | TGTGCCAGCAGCCTACAACCGTACCAAGAGACCCAGTACTTC
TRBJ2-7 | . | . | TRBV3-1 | CASSLQATEQYF | TGTGCCAGCAGCCTACAGGCTACAGAGCAGTACTTC
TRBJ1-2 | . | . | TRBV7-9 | CASSLTSGVGYTF | TGTGCCAGCAGCTTAACTTCAGGGGTCGGCTACACCTTC
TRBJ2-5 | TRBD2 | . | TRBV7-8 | CASSLVRAGGYQETQYF | TGTGCCAGCAGCTTAGTGAGGGCGGGGGGGTACCAAGAGACCCAGTACTTC
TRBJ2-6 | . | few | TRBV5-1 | CASSGMLHYSGANVLTF | TGCGCCAGCAGCGGGATGCTACACTACTCTGGGGCCAACGTCCTGACTTTC
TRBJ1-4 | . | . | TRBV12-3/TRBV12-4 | CASSLRLPPEKLFF | TGTGCCAGCAGTTTGAGACTCCCGCCCGAAAAACTGTTTTTT
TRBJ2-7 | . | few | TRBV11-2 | CASSLGDGFPYEQYF | TGTGCCAGCAGCTTAGGGGACGGATTTCCCTACGAGCAGTACTTC
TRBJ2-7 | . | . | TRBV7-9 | CASSFGGQISYNEQYF | TGTGCCAGCAGCTTCGGCGGACAGATCTCCTACAATGAGCAGTACTTC
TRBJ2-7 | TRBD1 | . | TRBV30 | CAWGAGTGVNEQYF | TGTGCCTGGGGGGCAGGGACAGGGGTTAACGAGCAGTACTTC
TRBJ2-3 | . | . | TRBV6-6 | CASSYVSASSTDTQYF | TGTGCCAGCAGTTACGTGTCAGCTTCTAGCACAGATACGCAGTATTTT
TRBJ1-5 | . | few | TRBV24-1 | CATSDGGHQPQHF | TGTGCCACCAGTGATGGAGGTCATCAGCCCCAGCATTTT
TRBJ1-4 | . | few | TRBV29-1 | CSAGAGGSEKLFF | TGCAGCGCCGGCGCCGGGGGGAGTGAAAAACTGTTTTTT
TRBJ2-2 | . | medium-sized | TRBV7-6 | CASSSHPTGELFF | TGTGCCAGCAGCTCGCACCCCACCGGGGAGCTGTTTTTT
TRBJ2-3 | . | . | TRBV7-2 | CASSLDTGGTDTQYF | TGTGCCAGCAGCTTAGATACCGGGGGCACAGATACGCAGTATTTT
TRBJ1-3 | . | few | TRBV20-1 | CSARVNREEGNTIYF | TGCAGTGCTAGAGTTAACAGGGAGGAAGGAAACACCATATATTTT
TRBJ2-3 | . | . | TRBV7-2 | CASSFSSSAGTDTQYF | TGTGCCAGCAGCTTCTCCTCCAGCGCGGGCACAGATACGCAGTATTTT
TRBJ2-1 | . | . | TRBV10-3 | CAITPENRDEQFF | TGTGCCATCACCCCGGAAAACAGGGATGAGCAGTTCTTC
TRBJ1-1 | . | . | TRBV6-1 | CAAGWTAEAFF | TGTGCCGCTGGATGGACAGCCGAAGCTTTCTTT
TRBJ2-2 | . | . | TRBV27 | CASPLRSGYTGELFF | TGTGCCAGTCCCTTACGAAGCGGCTACACCGGGGAGCTGTTTTTT
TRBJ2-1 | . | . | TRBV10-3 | CAISGPMAGKRASRRNEQFF | TGTGCCATCAGCGGACCTATGGCCGGCAAAAGGGCCAGTAGAAGGAATGAGCAGTTCTTC
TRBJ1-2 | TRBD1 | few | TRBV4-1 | CASRARTGGFYYGYTF | TGCGCCAGCAGGGCTCGGACAGGGGGCTTCTACTATGGCTACACCTTC
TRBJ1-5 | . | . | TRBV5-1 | CASSLTIGQPQHF | TGCGCCAGCAGCTTGACAATTGGGCAGCCCCAGCATTTT
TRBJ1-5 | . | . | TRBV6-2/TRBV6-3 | CASSLHVDRSDQPQHF | TGTGCCAGCAGTCTACACGTCGACAGGTCAGATCAGCCCCAGCATTTT